Sequencing of this T cell receptor (beta chain) was carried out in a study of blood T cell repertoires in COVID-19. The wider study: Spain, Italy and the United States supplied samples that represented acute and convalescent COVID-19. The cDNA or gDNA used as material had been derived from T cells, B-cell-depleted T cells, or PBMCs.

The CDR3 sequence is 13 residues long. The trim removed 6 bases at V and 4 bases at J, leaving 5 bases unmatched. The germline gives CDR1 SNHLY, CDR2 FYNNEI. Study processing details: Nucleated cell counts were estimated from reference gene primer amplification. Here immunoSEQ multiplex PCR was the method, and the copy in TCRdb shows in-frame clones only, minus some. V and J calls and clone size come straight from that table; D and trimming were deduced from the DNA. Among fewer than 85,000 clones listed, about 90% were seen once. Material: peripheral blood. The chain combines TRBV2 with TRBJ2-5; 7 nucleotides agree with TRBD1. This TCR came from a man between 45 and 60 years old with active COVID-19. This CDR3 is CASRTGSGETQYF. The CDR3 region has the DNA TGTGCCAGCAGGACAGGGTCGGGAGAGACCCAGTACTTC.